The rows below give T cell receptor beta chains drawn from one sample of a study of cytomegalovirus exposure and HLA in healthy donors. Using immunoSEQ multiplex PCR, the repertoire was profiled, and TCRdb retains in-frame clones only, with some absent. The repertoire holds about 210,000 clones, about 81% seen once, with roughly 6% in the top ten. The sequenced sample consisted of PBMCs. These receptors were collected from a man between 35 and 55 years old in good health and CMV-seropositive. Each CDR3 is given with its conserved first and last residue. The D gene is left open where the match is weak. Not all rows give a size; the values are once, few, many and, for expanded clones, a class.

v_gene	j_gene	d_gene	len	abundance	CDR3nt	CDR3aa
TRBV7-6	TRBJ2-5	-	15	-	TGTGCCAGCAGCTTAATGGGACAAGCCCAAGAGACCCAGTACTTC	CASSLMGQAQETQYF
TRBV2	TRBJ1-1	TRBD1	15	few	TGTGCCAGCAGTGTCGACAGGGTTTCTAACACTGAAGCTTTCTTT	CASSVDRVSNTEAFF
TRBV10-3	TRBJ1-1	TRBD1	13	-	TGTGCCATTGCCTACAGGGGTGACACTGAAGCTTTCTTT	CAIAYRGDTEAFF
TRBV19	TRBJ2-5	-	13	-	TGTGCCAGTAGTTGGGCGCCTGGGGAGACCCAGTACTTC	CASSWAPGETQYF
TRBV27	TRBJ1-4	TRBD1	17	once	TGTGCCAGCAGTTCGAACCAAAACGCAGGGGGTAATGAAAAACTGTTTTTT	CASSSNQNAGGNEKLFF
TRBV7-3	TRBJ2-1	TRBD2	15	-	TGTGCCAGCAGCTCGGGACTAGCGGGAGGCAATGAGCAGTTCTTC	CASSSGLAGGNEQFF
TRBV7-5	TRBJ2-1	-	15	once	TGTGCCAGAAGCTCCAGCGGGGGATCCTACAATGAGCAGTTCTTC	CARSSSGGSYNEQFF
TRBV9	TRBJ2-5	TRBD1	14	-	TGTGCCAGCAGCGTAGGGGACAGCCAAGAGACCCAGTACTTC	CASSVGDSQETQYF
TRBV5-1	TRBJ1-1	-	13	-	TGCGCCAGCAGCCTAACTACGAACACTGAAGCTTTCTTT	CASSLTTNTEAFF
TRBV18	TRBJ1-3	-	15	-	TGTGCCAGCTCACCCCGCGGGGGAGGTGGAAACACCATATATTTT	CASSPRGGGGNTIYF
TRBV2	TRBJ2-3	TRBD2	15	-	TGTGCCAGCAGTGATTACGGGAGGGCAACAGATACGCAGTATTTT	CASSDYGRATDTQYF
TRBV7-6	TRBJ1-1	TRBD1	15	-	TGTGCCAGCAGCACAGACAGGGGGCGAAGCACTGAAGCTTTCTTT	CASSTDRGRSTEAFF
TRBV27	TRBJ1-2	TRBD1	14	-	TGTGCCAGCAGTTTAAGACAGGGGATGGGGGGCTACACCTTC	CASSLRQGMGGYTF
TRBV5-1	TRBJ2-1	-	13	-	TGCGCCAGCAGCTTGGGCGGGTACAATGAGCAGTTCTTC	CASSLGGYNEQFF
TRBV21-1	TRBJ1-2	-	15	-	TGTGCCAGCAGCAAAGGACTACAGGGGGCGGATGGCTACACCTTC	CASSKGLQGADGYTF
TRBV4-1	TRBJ2-3	TRBD1	15	once	TGCGCCAGCAGCCTGACCGGGACAGGGAAAGATACGCAGTATTTT	CASSLTGTGKDTQYF
TRBV5-1	TRBJ1-1	-	16	few	TGCGCCAGCAGCGCGCGGGGACCCATTATGAACACTGAAGCTTTCTTT	CASSARGPIMNTEAFF
TRBV12-1	TRBJ1-5	-	14	few	TGTGCCAGCAGCCTCGGGAGTAGCAATCAGCCCCAGCATTTT	CASSLGSSNQPQHF
TRBV27	TRBJ2-5	TRBD1	15	few	TGTGCCAGCAGTTCGGACAGGGCGAGTCAAGAGACCCAGTACTTC	CASSSDRASQETQYF
TRBV29-1	TRBJ1-1	-	12	once	TGCAGCGTTGAAGATCGGGATCCTGAAGCTTTCTTT	CSVEDRDPEAFF
TRBV2	TRBJ1-5	TRBD1	15	once	TGTGCCAGCAGCGCCGGACAGGGGGCTCATCAGCCCCAGCATTTT	CASSAGQGAHQPQHF
TRBV18	TRBJ1-5	TRBD1	16	-	TGTGCCAGCTCACCCCTCGGGACAGGGGGCACGGAGCCCCAGCATTTT	CASSPLGTGGTEPQHF
TRBV19	TRBJ1-1	-	13	once	TGTGCCAGTAGTATACCCGGGGGAACTGAAGCTTTCTTT	CASSIPGGTEAFF
TRBV15	TRBJ2-6	-	15	-	TGTGCCACCAGCAGTGGGCTCTCTGGGGCCAACGTCCTGACTTTC	CATSSGLSGANVLTF
TRBV27	TRBJ2-3	TRBD2	17	-	TGTGCCAGCAGTTCGAGGACTAGCGGGTCCTCCACAGATACGCAGTATTTT	CASSSRTSGSSTDTQYF
TRBV5-1	TRBJ1-2	TRBD1	16	-	TGCGCCAGCAGCTTCCTTGGACAGGGGGTTAACTATGGCTACACCTTC	CASSFLGQGVNYGYTF
TRBV19	TRBJ1-1	TRBD1	15	-	TGTGCCAGTAGTCCTCGACAGGGGGAAATTCCTGAAGCTTTCTTT	CASSPRQGEIPEAFF
TRBV6-5	TRBJ1-2	-	13	-	TGTGCGTCATGGGAGGGCCTATACTATGGCTACACCTTC	CASWEGLYYGYTF
TRBV11-2	TRBJ2-3	TRBD1	16	-	TGTGCCAGCAGCTTAGAGCCGGGACAGTACACAGATACGCAGTATTTT	CASSLEPGQYTDTQYF
TRBV19	TRBJ2-3	-	14	few	TGTGCCAGTAGTAAAAGCGGAGCCACAGATACGCAGTATTTT	CASSKSGATDTQYF
TRBV11-2	TRBJ1-2	-	13	once	TGTGCCAGCAGCTTAGGGATAGCCTATGGCTACACCTTC	CASSLGIAYGYTF
TRBV7-8	TRBJ2-5	-	13	-	TGTGCCAGCAGCTTAGGACCGGGGGAGACCCAGTACTTC	CASSLGPGETQYF
TRBV10-3	TRBJ1-1	-	16	-	TGTGCCATCAGTGGAGTTTATTCGCAGGGAGGCACTGAAGCTTTCTTT	CAISGVYSQGGTEAFF
TRBV18	TRBJ2-3	TRBD2	16	-	TGTGCCAGCTCACCTGGGACTAGCGGGAGTTGGGATACGCAGTATTTT	CASSPGTSGSWDTQYF
TRBV18	TRBJ2-3	-	14	-	TGTGCCAGCTCAGGCTGGGGGGGCACAGATACGCAGTATTTT	CASSGWGGTDTQYF
TRBV18	TRBJ2-3	TRBD1	14	-	TGTGCCAGCTCACCACAGGGGGCGGCAGATACGCAGTATTTT	CASSPQGAADTQYF
TRBV2	TRBJ2-5	-	13	-	TGTGCCAGCACCCGATCGGGGGAGTGGACCCAGTACTTC	CASTRSGEWTQYF
TRBV5-6	TRBJ2-7	TRBD2	15	-	TGTGCCAGCAGCTTTCGACTAGCGGGAAACTACGAGCAGTACTTC	CASSFRLAGNYEQYF
TRBV30	TRBJ1-6	TRBD1	14	-	TGTGCCTGGGACCGGGACAGGGGTAGCTCACCCCTCCACTTT	CAWDRDRGSSPLHF
TRBV11-2	TRBJ2-7	-	10	-	TGTGCCAGCATCGACTTCGAGCAGTACTTC	CASIDFEQYF
TRBV9	TRBJ2-5	TRBD2	15	-	TGTGCCAGCAGCGTGGGACTAGGAGTTCAAGAGACCCAGTACTTC	CASSVGLGVQETQYF
TRBV11-3	TRBJ2-1	-	12	-	TGTGCCAGCGGACGACAGTTTTCTGAGCAGTTCTTC	CASGRQFSEQFF
TRBV4-2	TRBJ2-3	TRBD2	18	-	TGTGCCAGCAGCCAAGGGGGTGGGCCTCTAGCGGAAACAGATACGCAGTATTTT	CASSQGGGPLAETDTQYF
TRBV5-1	TRBJ2-5	TRBD2	15	-	TGCGCCAGCAGCTTGGTTCCGGGAGGGGGAGAGACCCAGTACTTC	CASSLVPGGGETQYF
TRBV5-6	TRBJ1-1	TRBD1	14	-	TGTGCCAGCAGCGCCTCAGGGGGCAGAACTGAAGCTTTCTTT	CASSASGGRTEAFF
TRBV5-1	TRBJ2-1	TRBD1	15	-	TGCGCCAGCAGCCAGGGACAGGGGTCTTACAATGAGCAGTTCTTC	CASSQGQGSYNEQFF
TRBV18	TRBJ1-2	TRBD1	13	-	TGTGCCAGCTCTCGGGACAGCGGCTATGGCTACACCTTC	CASSRDSGYGYTF
TRBV7-3	TRBJ2-2	TRBD1	20	-	TGTGCCAGCAGCTTGATGAACGGACAGGGCCGTTTGGACGGCACCGGGGAGCTGTTTTTT	CASSLMNGQGRLDGTGELFF